This T cell receptor beta chain was retrieved from a study of preoperative IRX-2 immunotherapy in early breast cancer. The sample's treatment: preoperative locoregional IRX-2 cytokine immunotherapy. This phase Ib study tested locoregional IRX-2 cytokine immunotherapy given before surgery. Germline V gene sequence: CDR1 SGHVS, CDR2 FNYEAQ. V was pared by 2 bases and J by 2 bases, with 23 bases between. The CDR3 runs 19 residues. The protocol was immunoSEQ multiplex PCR, while the TCRdb copy is restricted to in-frame clones and leaves out a portion. Altogether about 62,000 clones are present, roughly 94% being singletons, with the ten largest covering roughly 1.7%.

This TCR was sampled from a human donor with breast cancer. This chain joins TRBV7-6 and TRBJ2-3, with D perhaps TRBD2 (6 bases). The sample was acquired from a patient treated with IRX-2 immunotherapy. The CDR3 nucleotides are TGTGCCAGCAGCTTATCCCCCGGGGGAGGTAGCGGAGACACAGATACGCAGTATTTT. Translated, it gives CASSLSPGGGSGDTDTQYF.